This T cell receptor (beta chain) is drawn from a study of shared clonotypes between healthy human individuals. The CDR3 sequence is 14 residues long. The V end lost 2 bases, the J end lost 5 bases, and 13 bases lay between the germline ends. Germline loops: CDR1 MNHEY, CDR2 SVGAGI. Positively selected for CCR7, the CD45RO-negative cells used as naive CD8 cells excluded terminally differentiated effector memory CD45RA+ cells. Repertoires were generated with immunoSEQ multiplex PCR, while TCRdb's copy carries only in-frame clones and drops some. The sample carries over 2 million clones, about 95% recorded once.

This TCR came from a man younger than 30 in good health. The chain couples TRBV6-5 to TRBJ2-7; D is unclear. The sequenced material came from naive CD8+ T cells sorted from blood. CDR3 DNA: TGTGCCAGCAGTTACGGAGAAGGGATTGACGAGCAGTACTTC. As protein: CASSYGEGIDEQYF.